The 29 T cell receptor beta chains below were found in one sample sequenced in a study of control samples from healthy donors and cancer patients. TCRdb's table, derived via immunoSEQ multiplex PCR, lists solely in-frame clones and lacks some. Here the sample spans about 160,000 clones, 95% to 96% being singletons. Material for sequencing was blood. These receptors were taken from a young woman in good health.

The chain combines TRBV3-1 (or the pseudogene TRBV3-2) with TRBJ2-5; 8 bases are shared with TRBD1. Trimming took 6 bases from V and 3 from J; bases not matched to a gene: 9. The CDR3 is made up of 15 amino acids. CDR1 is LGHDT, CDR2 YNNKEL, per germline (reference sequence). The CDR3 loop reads CASRRAGTGKETQYF. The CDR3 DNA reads TGTGCCAGCAGACGGGCAGGGACAGGAAAAGAGACCCAGTACTTC.

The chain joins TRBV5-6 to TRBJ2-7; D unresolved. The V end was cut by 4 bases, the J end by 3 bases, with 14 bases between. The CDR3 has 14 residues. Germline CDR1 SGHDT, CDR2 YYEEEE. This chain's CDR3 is CASSLAPWGYEQYF. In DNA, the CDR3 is TGTGCCAGCAGCCTCGCCCCGTGGGGCTACGAGCAGTACTTC.

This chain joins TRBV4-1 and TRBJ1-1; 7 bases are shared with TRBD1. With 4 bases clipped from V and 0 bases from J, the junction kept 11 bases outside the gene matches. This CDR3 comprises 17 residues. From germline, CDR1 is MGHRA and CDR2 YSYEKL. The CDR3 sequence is CASSLNRGRGMNTEAFF. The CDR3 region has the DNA TGCGCCAGCAGCCTAAACAGGGGAAGGGGCATGAACACTGAAGCTTTCTTT.

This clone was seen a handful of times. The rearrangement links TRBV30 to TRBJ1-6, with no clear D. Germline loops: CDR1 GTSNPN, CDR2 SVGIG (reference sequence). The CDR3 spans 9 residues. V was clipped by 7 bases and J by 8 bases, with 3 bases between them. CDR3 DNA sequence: TGTGCCTTTGATTCACCCCTCCACTTT. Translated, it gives CAFDSPLHF.

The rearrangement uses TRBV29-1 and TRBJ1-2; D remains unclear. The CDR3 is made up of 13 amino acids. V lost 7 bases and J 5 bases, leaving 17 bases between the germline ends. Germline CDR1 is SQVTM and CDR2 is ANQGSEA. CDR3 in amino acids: CSALRIGGYGYTF. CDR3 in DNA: TGCAGCGCGTTAAGGATAGGCGGTTATGGCTACACCTTC. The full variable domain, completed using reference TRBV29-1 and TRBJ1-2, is SAVISQKPSRDICQRGTSLTIQCQVDSQVTMMFWYRQQPGQSLTLIATANQGSEATYESGFVIDKFPISRPNLTFSTLTVSNMSPEDSSIYLCSALRIGGYGYTFGSGTRLTVV.

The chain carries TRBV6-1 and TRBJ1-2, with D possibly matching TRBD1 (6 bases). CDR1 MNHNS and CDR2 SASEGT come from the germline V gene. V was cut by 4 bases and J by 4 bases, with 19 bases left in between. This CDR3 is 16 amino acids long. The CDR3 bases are TGTGCCAGCAGTGGACTTCGACAGGAAGCCCTCTATGGCTACACCTTC. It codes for CASSGLRQEALYGYTF.

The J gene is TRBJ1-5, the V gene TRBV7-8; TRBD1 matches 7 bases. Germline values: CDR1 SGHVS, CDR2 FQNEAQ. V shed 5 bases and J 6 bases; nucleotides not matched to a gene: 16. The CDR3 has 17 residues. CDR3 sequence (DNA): TGTGCCAGCAGCGCGGGACAGCCCGAGCGTCTCGGTCAGCCCCAGCATTTT. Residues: CASSAGQPERLGQPQHF.

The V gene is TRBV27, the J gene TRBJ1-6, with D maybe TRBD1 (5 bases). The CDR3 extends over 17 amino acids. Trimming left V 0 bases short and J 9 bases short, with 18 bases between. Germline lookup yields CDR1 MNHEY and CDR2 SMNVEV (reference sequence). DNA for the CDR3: TGTGCCAGCAGTTTATCCTTCAAACTCTCAAGGGGTTCACCCCTCCACTTT. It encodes CASSLSFKLSRGSPLHF.

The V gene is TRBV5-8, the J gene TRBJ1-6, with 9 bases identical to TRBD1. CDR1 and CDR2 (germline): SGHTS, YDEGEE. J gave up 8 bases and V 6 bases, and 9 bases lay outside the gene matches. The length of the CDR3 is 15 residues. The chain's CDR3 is CASTTGGRRDSPLHF. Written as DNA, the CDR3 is TGTGCCAGCACCACAGGGGGCCGTAGGGATTCACCCCTCCACTTT.

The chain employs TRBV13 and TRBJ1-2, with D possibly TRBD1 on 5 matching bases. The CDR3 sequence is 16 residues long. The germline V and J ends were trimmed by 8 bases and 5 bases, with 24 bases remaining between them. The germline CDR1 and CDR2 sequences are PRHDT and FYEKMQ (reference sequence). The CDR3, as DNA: TGTGCCAGCTCCACCGGGGAGACACGGGGGGGATATGGCTACACCTTC. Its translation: CASSTGETRGGYGYTF. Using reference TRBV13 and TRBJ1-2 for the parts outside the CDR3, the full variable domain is AAGVIQSPRHLIKEKRETATLKCYPIPRHDTVYWYQQGPGQDPQFLISFYEKMQSDKGSIPDRFSAQQFSDYHSELNMSSLELGDSALYFCASSTGETRGGYGYTFGSGTRLTVV.

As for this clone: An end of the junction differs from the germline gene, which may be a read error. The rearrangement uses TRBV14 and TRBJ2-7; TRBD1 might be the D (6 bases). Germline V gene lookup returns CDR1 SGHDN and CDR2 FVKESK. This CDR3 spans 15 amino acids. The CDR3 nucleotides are TGTGCCAGCAGTCAAGGGCGAAACAGGGTCTACGAGCAGTACTTC. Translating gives CASSQGRNRVYEQYF.

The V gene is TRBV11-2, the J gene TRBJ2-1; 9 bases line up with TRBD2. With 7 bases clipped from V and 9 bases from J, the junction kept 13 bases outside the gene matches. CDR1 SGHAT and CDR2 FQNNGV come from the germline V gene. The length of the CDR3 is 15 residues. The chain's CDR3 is CASTTRGSGSVEQFF. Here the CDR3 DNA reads TGTGCCAGCACCACGAGGGGTAGCGGGAGTGTTGAGCAGTTCTTC.

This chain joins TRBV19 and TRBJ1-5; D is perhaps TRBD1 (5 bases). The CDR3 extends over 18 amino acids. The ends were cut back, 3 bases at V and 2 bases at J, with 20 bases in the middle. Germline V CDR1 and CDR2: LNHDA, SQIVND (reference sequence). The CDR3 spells CASSMRSGPGNGNQPQHF. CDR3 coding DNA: TGTGCCAGTAGTATGAGATCGGGACCCGGGAACGGCAATCAGCCCCAGCATTTT. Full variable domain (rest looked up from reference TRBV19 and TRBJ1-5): DGGITQSPKYLFRKEGQNVTLSCEQNLNHDAMYWYRQDPGQGLRLIYYSQIVNDFQKGDIAEGYSVSREKKESFPLTVTSAQKNPTAFYLCASSMRSGPGNGNQPQHFGDGTRLSIL.

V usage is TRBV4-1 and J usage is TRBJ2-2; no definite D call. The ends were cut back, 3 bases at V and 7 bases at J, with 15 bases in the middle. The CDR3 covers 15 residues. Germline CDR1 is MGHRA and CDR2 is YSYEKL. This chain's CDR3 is CASSHPIIKGGELFF. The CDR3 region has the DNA TGCGCCAGCAGCCACCCGATAATTAAGGGCGGGGAGCTGTTTTTT.

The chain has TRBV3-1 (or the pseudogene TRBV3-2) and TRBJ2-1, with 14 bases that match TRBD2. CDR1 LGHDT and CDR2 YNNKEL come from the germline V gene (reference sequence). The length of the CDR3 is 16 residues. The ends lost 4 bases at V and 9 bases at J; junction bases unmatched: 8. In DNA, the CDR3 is TGTGCCAGCAGCCTGACTAGCGGGAGGGGAGGAAGTGAGCAGTTCTTC. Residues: CASSLTSGRGGSEQFF.

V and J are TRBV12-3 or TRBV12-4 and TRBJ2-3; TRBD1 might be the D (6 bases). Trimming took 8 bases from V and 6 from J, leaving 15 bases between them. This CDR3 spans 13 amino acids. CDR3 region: CASRDTAWDTQYF. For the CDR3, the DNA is TGTGCCAGCCGGGACACCGCCTGGGATACGCAGTATTTT.

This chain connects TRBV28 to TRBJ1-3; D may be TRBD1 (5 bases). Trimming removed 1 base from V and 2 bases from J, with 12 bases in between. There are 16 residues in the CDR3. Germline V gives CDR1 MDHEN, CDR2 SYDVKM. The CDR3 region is CASSLLGQGTGNTIYF. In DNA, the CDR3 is TGTGCCAGCAGTTTATTGGGCCAGGGCACTGGAAACACCATATATTTT.

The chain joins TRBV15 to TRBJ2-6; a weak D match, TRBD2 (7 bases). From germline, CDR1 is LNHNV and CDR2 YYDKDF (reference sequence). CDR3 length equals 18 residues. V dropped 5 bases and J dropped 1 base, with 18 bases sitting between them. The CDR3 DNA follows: TGTGCCACCAGCTCCTCCGGGGGGCGCGGGTCTGGGGCCAACGTCCTGACTTTC. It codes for CATSSSGGRGSGANVLTF.

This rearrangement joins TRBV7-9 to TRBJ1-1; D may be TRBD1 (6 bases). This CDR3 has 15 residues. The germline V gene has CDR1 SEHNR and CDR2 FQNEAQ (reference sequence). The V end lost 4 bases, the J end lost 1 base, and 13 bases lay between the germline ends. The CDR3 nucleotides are TGTGCCAGCAGCTCCTCCAGGGGCGAGAACACTGAAGCTTTCTTT. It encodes CASSSSRGENTEAFF.

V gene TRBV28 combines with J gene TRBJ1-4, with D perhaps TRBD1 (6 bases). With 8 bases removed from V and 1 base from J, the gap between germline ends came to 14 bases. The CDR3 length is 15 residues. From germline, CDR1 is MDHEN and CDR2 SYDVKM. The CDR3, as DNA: TGTGCCAGCCTCGAAGGGGGGGAAACTAATGAAAAACTGTTTTTT. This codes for CASLEGGETNEKLFF.

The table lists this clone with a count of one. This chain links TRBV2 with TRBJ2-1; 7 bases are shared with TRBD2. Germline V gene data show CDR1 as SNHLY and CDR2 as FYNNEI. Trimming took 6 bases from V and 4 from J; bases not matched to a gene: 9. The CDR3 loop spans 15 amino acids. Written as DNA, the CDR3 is TGTGCCAGCAGCGATAGGCTAGCGGTATACAATGAGCAGTTCTTC. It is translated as CASSDRLAVYNEQFF. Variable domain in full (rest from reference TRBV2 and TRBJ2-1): EPEVTQTPSHQVTQMGQEVILRCVPISNHLYFYWYRQILGQKVEFLVSFYNNEISEKSEIFDDQFSVERPDGSNFTLKIRSTKLEDSAMYFCASSDRLAVYNEQFFGPGTRLTVL.

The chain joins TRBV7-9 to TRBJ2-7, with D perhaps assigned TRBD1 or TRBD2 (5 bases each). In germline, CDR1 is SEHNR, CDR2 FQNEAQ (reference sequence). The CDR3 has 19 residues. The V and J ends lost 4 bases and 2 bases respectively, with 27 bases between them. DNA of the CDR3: TGTGCCAGCAGCTCCGGAGGATTAAACCGGGACCCTTCACCCTACGAGCAGTACTTC. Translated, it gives CASSSGGLNRDPSPYEQYF.

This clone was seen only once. The CDR3 is CASSLGGTTYEQYF. Written as DNA, the CDR3 is TGTGCCAGCAGCTTAGGAGGGACTACCTACGAGCAGTACTTC. The rearrangement uses TRBV7-9 and TRBJ2-7; TRBD2 matches 7 bases. V was pared by 1 base and J by 2 bases, with 2 bases of the junction left unmatched. The germline CDR1 and CDR2 sequences are SEHNR and FQNEAQ (reference sequence). CDR3 length equals 14 residues.

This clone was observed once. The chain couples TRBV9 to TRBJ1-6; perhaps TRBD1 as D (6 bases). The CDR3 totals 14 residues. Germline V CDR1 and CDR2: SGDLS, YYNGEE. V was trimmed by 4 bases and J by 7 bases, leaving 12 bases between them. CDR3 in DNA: TGTGCCAGCAGCCCCCGGACAGCCAATTCACCCCTCCACTTT. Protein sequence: CASSPRTANSPLHF.

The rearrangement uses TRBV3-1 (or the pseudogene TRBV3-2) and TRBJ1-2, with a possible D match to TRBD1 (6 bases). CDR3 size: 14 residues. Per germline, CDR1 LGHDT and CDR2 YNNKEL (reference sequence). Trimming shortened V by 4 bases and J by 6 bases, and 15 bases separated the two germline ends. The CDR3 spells CASSLLGRGDGYTF. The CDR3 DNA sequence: TGTGCCAGCAGCCTTCTTGGCAGGGGCGATGGCTACACCTTC.

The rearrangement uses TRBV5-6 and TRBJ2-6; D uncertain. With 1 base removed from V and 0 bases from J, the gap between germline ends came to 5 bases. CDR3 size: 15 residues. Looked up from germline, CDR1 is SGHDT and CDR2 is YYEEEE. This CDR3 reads CASSLPGSGANVLTF. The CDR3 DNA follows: TGTGCCAGCAGCTTGCCAGGCTCTGGGGCCAACGTCCTGACTTTC.

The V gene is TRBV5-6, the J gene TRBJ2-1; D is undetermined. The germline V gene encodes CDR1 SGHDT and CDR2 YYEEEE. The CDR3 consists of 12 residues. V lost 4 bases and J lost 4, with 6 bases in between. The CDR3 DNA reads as TGTGCCAGCAGCCCGCCGTACAATGAGCAGTTCTTC. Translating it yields CASSPPYNEQFF. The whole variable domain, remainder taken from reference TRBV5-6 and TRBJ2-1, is DAGVTQSPTHLIKTRGQQVTLRCSPKSGHDTVSWYQQALGQGPQFIFQYYEEEERQRGNFPDRFSGHQFPNYSSELNVNALLLGDSALYLCASSPPYNEQFFGPGTRLTVL.

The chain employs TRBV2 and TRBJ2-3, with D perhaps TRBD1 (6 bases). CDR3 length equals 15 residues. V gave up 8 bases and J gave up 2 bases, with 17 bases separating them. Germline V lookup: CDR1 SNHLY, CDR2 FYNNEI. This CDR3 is CASQIDRTTTDTQYF. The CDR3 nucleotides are TGTGCCAGCCAGATCGACAGGACCACCACAGATACGCAGTATTTT. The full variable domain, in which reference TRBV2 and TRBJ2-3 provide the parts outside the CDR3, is EPEVTQTPSHQVTQMGQEVILRCVPISNHLYFYWYRQILGQKVEFLVSFYNNEISEKSEIFDDQFSVERPDGSNFTLKIRSTKLEDSAMYFCASQIDRTTTDTQYFGPGTRLTVL.

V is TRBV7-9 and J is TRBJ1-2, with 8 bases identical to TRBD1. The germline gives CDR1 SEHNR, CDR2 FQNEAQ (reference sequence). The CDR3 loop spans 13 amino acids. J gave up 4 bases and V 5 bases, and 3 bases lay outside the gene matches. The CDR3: CASSDDRGYGYTF. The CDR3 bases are TGTGCCAGCAGCGACGACAGGGGCTATGGCTACACCTTC.